Each of the 4 T cell receptor beta chains below was sequenced from the same sample in a study of a mutant IDH1 vaccine in newly diagnosed glioma. TCRdb's copy holds only in-frame clones and misses some; the assay was immunoSEQ multiplex PCR. The repertoire has some 21,000 clones, roughly 91% of them found once; the top ten carry around 5.7%. Sample time point: week 11, during vaccination. Doses consisted of 300 ug of mutant IDH1 20-mer peptide each, paired with topical imiquimod. These receptors have no identified antigens. The sequenced sample was PBMCs, obtained from a glioma patient whose treatment included an IDH1 peptide vaccine. Receptor source: a woman in her 40s with glioma.

The chain has TRBV4-1 and TRBJ2-1, with 9 positions matching TRBD2. Germline V gene data show CDR1 as MGHRA and CDR2 as YSYEKL. The CDR3 is 15 amino acids. Trimming removed 9 bases from V and 8 bases from J; junction bases left unmatched: 14. The CDR3 spells CASTGEAGGIYEQFF. CDR3 bases: TGCGCCAGTACGGGTGAAGCGGGAGGTATCTATGAGCAGTTCTTC.

The V gene is TRBV5-6, the J gene TRBJ1-1; TRBD1 aligns across 9 bases. The CDR3 sequence is 17 residues long. V trimming: 4 bases; J trimming: 1 base; junction bases outside the gene matches: 11. The germline gives CDR1 SGHDT, CDR2 YYEEEE. The DNA for the CDR3 is TGTGCCAGCAGCACCGGGACAGGGAAGACAAAGAACACTGAAGCTTTCTTT. This encodes CASSTGTGKTKNTEAFF.

The chain has TRBV7-8 and TRBJ1-1; 7 bases agree with TRBD1. J lost 1 base, V lost 1 base, and 3 bases had no gene match. Germline V gene lookup returns CDR1 SGHVS and CDR2 FQNEAQ. This CDR3 region has 15 residues. The CDR3 spells CASSLGTGSNTEAFF. The CDR3 DNA reads as TGTGCCAGCAGCTTAGGGACAGGATCGAACACTGAAGCTTTCTTT. Full variable domain (rest looked up from reference TRBV7-8 and TRBJ1-1): GAGVSQSPRYKVAKRGQDVALRCDPISGHVSLFWYQQALGQGPEFLTYFQNEAQLDKSGLPSDRFFAERPEGSVSTLKIQRTQQEDSAVYLCASSLGTGSNTEAFFGQGTRLTVV.

The chain joins TRBV5-5 to TRBJ1-2, with D tentatively TRBD1 (5 bases). This CDR3 has 15 residues. Germline-derived CDR1 and CDR2 are SGHKS and YYEKEE (reference sequence). V lost 0 bases to trimming and J lost 0 bases, with 9 bases between them. CDR3 DNA: TGTGCCAGCAGCTTGGCAGGGCTATCTAACTATGGCTACACCTTC. Residues: CASSLAGLSNYGYTF.